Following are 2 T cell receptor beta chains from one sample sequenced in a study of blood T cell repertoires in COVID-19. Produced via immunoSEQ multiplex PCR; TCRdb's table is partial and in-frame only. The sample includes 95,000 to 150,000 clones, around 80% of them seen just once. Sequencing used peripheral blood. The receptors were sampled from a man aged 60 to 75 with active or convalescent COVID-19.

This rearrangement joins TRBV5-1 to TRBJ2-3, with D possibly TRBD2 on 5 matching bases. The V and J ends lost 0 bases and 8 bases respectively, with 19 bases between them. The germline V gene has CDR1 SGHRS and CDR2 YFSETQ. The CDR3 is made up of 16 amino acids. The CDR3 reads CASSLERASLRGTQYF. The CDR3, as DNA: TGCGCCAGCAGCTTGGAACGGGCCTCCCTTCGGGGTACGCAGTATTTT.

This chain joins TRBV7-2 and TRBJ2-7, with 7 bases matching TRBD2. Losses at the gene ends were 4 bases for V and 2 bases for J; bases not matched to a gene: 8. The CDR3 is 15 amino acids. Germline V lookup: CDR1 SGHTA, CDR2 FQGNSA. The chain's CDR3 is CASSYGSGKAYEQYF. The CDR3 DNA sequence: TGTGCCAGCAGCTATGGAAGCGGGAAGGCCTACGAGCAGTACTTC.